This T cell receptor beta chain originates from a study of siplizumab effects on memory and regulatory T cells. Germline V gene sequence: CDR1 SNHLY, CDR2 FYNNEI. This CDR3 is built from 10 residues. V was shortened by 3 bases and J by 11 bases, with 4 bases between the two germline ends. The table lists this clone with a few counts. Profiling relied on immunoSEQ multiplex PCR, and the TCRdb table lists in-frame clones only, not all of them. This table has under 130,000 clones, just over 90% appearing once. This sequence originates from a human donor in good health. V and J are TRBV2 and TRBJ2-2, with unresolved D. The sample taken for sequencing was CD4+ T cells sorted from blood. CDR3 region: CASSDNELFF. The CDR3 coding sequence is TGTGCCAGCAGTGACAATGAGCTGTTTTTT.